The present entry profiles one T cell receptor (beta chain) with its context. Its cognate antigen is unknown. Germline V gene sequence: CDR1 SGHRS, CDR2 YFSETQ. The CDR3 totals 14 residues. V lost 4 bases, J lost 9 bases, and 17 bases lay in between. This sample is part of a study of shared clonotypes between healthy human individuals. As for the study in general: There were three CD4 naive, three CD4 memory, two CD8 naive and one CD8 memory plates per donor.

Study-wide results and limits: Generation probability values for non-shared clonotypes were lower than those for clonotypes shared by all four donors.

Sequencing was at deep level. TCRdb keeps only in-frame clones here, not all; method: immunoSEQ multiplex PCR. Of about 1.5 million clones listed, 95% to 99% are singletons. The sample comprised naive CD4+ T cells sorted from blood. The subset: CD45RA+ positively selected. This rearrangement joins TRBV5-1 to TRBJ2-1, with TRBD2 as a possible D gene (6 bases). This TCR was sampled from a man younger than 45 in good health. The CDR3 DNA reads TGCGCCAGCAGCAAAACCGGTACTAGCAGTGAGCAGTTCTTC. Translation: CASSKTGTSSEQFF.